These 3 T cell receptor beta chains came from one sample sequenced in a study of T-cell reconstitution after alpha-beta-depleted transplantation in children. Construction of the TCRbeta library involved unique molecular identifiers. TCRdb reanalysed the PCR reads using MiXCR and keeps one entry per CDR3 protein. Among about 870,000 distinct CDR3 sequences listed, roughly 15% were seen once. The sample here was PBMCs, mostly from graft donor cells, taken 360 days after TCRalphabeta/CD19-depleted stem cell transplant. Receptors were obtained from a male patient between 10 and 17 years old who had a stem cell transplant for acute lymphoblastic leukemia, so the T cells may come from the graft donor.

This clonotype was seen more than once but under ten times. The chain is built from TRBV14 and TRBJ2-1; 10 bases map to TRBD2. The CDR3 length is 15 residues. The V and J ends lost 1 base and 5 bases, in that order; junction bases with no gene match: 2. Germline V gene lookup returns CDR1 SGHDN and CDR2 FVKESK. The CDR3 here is CASSQVLAGHNEQFF. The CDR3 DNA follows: TGTGCCAGCAGCCAAGTACTAGCGGGACACAATGAGCAGTTCTTC.

CDR3 DNA sequence: TGTGCCAGCAGCTCCCAGGGGACGACGTATTTT. Translation: CASSSQGTTYF. The gene calls are TRBV7-6 and TRBJ2-3, with D possibly TRBD1 on 6 matching bases. V was pared by 4 bases and J by 14 bases, with 13 bases between. Per the germline V gene, CDR1 is SGHVS and CDR2 is FNYEAQ. This CDR3 has 11 amino acids.

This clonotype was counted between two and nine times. The CDR3 nucleotides read TGCAGTGCTAGAGCCGGGACTTCCTCCCTGGGGCAGTACTTC. Translation: CSARAGTSSLGQYF. V is TRBV20-1 and J is TRBJ2-7, with a tentative D call TRBD2 (6 bases). Per the germline V gene, CDR1 is DFQATT and CDR2 is SNEGSKA (reference sequence). The CDR3 runs to 14 residues. Trimming cost V 1 base and J 9 bases, with 19 bases left between them.